The 25 T cell receptor beta chains in this list originate from one sample, sequenced in a study of radiation and T cells in renal cell carcinoma. Time point given: blood 4 weeks post-SBRT, at nephrectomy. Indicated treatment: 15 Gy SBRT to primary tumor, nephrectomy 4 weeks later. The protocol was immunoSEQ multiplex PCR, while the TCRdb copy is restricted to in-frame clones and leaves out a portion. This sample has approximately 31,000 clones, with about 84% found just once. Sequences were derived from blood, sampled from a patient whose treatment included radiotherapy and nephrectomy. These receptors all come from a man aged 55 to 70 with renal cell carcinoma.

The V call is TRBV19, the J call TRBJ2-2; a weak D match, TRBD1 (5 bases). V gave up 1 base and J gave up 1 base, with 10 bases separating them. This CDR3 is built from 16 residues. Germline V lookup: CDR1 LNHDA, CDR2 SQIVND (reference sequence). CDR3 coding DNA: TGTGCCAGTAGTATAGTCGACAGAGTGAACACCGGGGAGCTGTTTTTT. Its protein product is CASSIVDRVNTGELFF.

The V and J genes are TRBV5-4 and TRBJ2-2, with D possibly being TRBD1 or TRBD2 (5 bases each). CDR3 length equals 15 residues. V was trimmed by 2 bases and J by 2 bases, leaving 10 bases between them. CDR1 is SGHNT, CDR2 YYREEE, per germline (reference sequence). The CDR3 protein is CASSFTGANTGELFF. DNA of the CDR3: TGTGCCAGCAGCTTTACCGGGGCCAACACCGGGGAGCTGTTTTTT.

J is TRBJ1-4 and V is TRBV5-5; D might be TRBD1 (5 bases). CDR1 and CDR2 (germline): SGHKS, YYEKEE (reference sequence). CDR3 length: 15 residues. V lost 2 bases and J 8 bases, leaving 16 bases between the germline ends. CDR3 in DNA: TGTGCCAGCAGCTTTTTTGGACAACTAGGGGAAAAACTGTTTTTT. Amino acids: CASSFFGQLGEKLFF.

The rearrangement links TRBV5-1 to TRBJ2-1; TRBD2 matches at 11 bases. The CDR3 contains 15 residues. V was pared by 3 bases and J by 3 bases, with 2 bases of the junction left unmatched. Per germline, CDR1 SGHRS and CDR2 YFSETQ. CDR3 DNA sequence: TGCGCCAGCAGCTCGGGACTAGCGGACTACAATGAGCAGTTCTTC. It encodes CASSSGLADYNEQFF.

CDR3 sequence (DNA): TGTGCCAGCAGTCCCGACACATCTAGCGGGAGTTACAATGAGCAGTTCTTC. Its protein is CASSPDTSSGSYNEQFF. The V call is TRBV27, the J call TRBJ2-1; TRBD2 agrees at 10 bases. The length of the CDR3 is 17 residues. Germline V CDR1 and CDR2: MNHEY, SMNVEV (reference sequence). The trim removed 5 bases at V and 4 bases at J, leaving 11 bases unmatched.

The chain combines TRBV6-1 with TRBJ2-1, with 7 bases identical to TRBD2. The CDR3 runs 15 residues. Germline V gene sequence: CDR1 MNHNS, CDR2 SASEGT. Germline trimming cut 0 bases from V and 10 bases from J; bases unmatched to any gene: 9. The CDR3 loop reads CASSEAWASGLEQFF. As DNA, the CDR3 is TGTGCCAGCAGTGAAGCGTGGGCTAGCGGTCTCGAGCAGTTCTTC.

The CDR3 DNA follows: TGTGCCAGCAGCTTAGCGCCTAGCGCCTACAATGAGCAGTTCTTC. It is translated as CASSLAPSAYNEQFF. J is TRBJ2-1 and V is TRBV7-9; perhaps TRBD2 as D (6 bases). V lost 0 bases to trimming and J lost 2 bases, with 8 bases between them. CDR1 and CDR2 (germline): SEHNR, FQNEAQ (reference sequence). This CDR3 spans 15 amino acids.

V is TRBV9 and J is TRBJ2-1; the match to TRBD2 covers 11 bases. CDR3 length equals 15 residues. J was trimmed by 6 bases and V by 2 bases; bases with no gene match: 4. The germline gives CDR1 SGDLS, CDR2 YYNGEE. CDR3 amino acids: CASSVSGRGSNEQFF. Written as DNA, the CDR3 is TGTGCCAGCAGCGTTAGCGGGAGGGGGTCCAATGAGCAGTTCTTC.

The rearrangement uses TRBV5-1 and TRBJ2-7; D perhaps matches TRBD1 (6 bases). The V end lost 2 bases, the J end lost 3 bases, and 12 bases lay between the germline ends. The CDR3 is made up of 14 amino acids. The germline V gene has CDR1 SGHRS and CDR2 YFSETQ. CDR3 sequence: CASSLQGHGYEQYF. The CDR3 coding sequence is TGCGCCAGCAGCTTACAGGGCCACGGCTACGAGCAGTACTTC.

This clone came up once. The chain has TRBV11-2 and TRBJ2-5; weak D call: TRBD1 (6 bases). Germline values: CDR1 SGHAT, CDR2 FQNNGV. The CDR3 consists of 14 residues. Trimming cost V 1 base and J 4 bases, with 10 bases left between them. CDR3 bases: TGTGCCAGCAGCTTAGGGCCAGGGGTAGAGACCCAGTACTTC. Its translation is CASSLGPGVETQYF.

The chain carries TRBV7-2 and TRBJ2-7; TRBD2 matches 7 bases. Germline assignment: CDR1 SGHTA and CDR2 FQGNSA. The J segment lost 3 bases and the V segment lost 0 bases, leaving 5 bases of the junction unmatched. The CDR3 loop spans 15 amino acids. The CDR3 loop is CASSLAATSNYEQYF. CDR3 bases: TGTGCCAGCAGCTTAGCAGCGACTAGCAACTACGAGCAGTACTTC.

The chain recombines TRBV29-1 with TRBJ2-7; D possibly matches TRBD1 or TRBD2 (6 bases each). The V gene's germline CDR1 is SQVTM and CDR2 ANQGSEA. The CDR3 runs to 12 residues. V lost 7 bases to trimming and J lost 0 bases, with 10 bases between them. The CDR3 loop is CSGGDNSYEQYF. For the CDR3, the DNA is TGCAGCGGGGGGGACAACTCCTACGAGCAGTACTTC.

A few counts support this clone. The rearrangement joins TRBV4-2 to TRBJ1-1; perhaps TRBD1 as D (6 bases). The length of the CDR3 is 14 residues. CDR1 is LGHNA and CDR2 is YNFKEQ in the germline V gene. V was cut by 2 bases and J by 1 base, with 8 bases left in between. In DNA, the CDR3 is TGTGCCAGCAGCCAACGGACAGCGAACACTGAAGCTTTCTTT. The encoded protein is CASSQRTANTEAFF.

V gene TRBV7-6 combines with J gene TRBJ1-4; 8 bases are shared with TRBD1. The CDR3 runs to 12 residues. Germline V CDR1 and CDR2: SGHVS, FNYEAQ. The V and J ends lost 6 bases and 11 bases, in that order; junction bases with no gene match: 5. Written as DNA, the CDR3 is TGTGCCAGCAGACACAGGGGGGAGAAACTGTTTTTT. It encodes CASRHRGEKLFF. Supplemented by reference TRBV7-6 and TRBJ1-4, the full variable domain reads GAGVSQSPRYKVTKRGQDVALRCDPISGHVSLYWYRQALGQGPEFLTYFNYEAQQDKSGLPNDRFSAERPEGSISTLTIQRTEQRDSAMYRCASRHRGEKLFFGSGTQLSVL.

The genes are TRBV7-9 and TRBJ2-1; 11 nucleotides match TRBD2. The CDR3 has 16 residues. Germline lookup yields CDR1 SEHNR and CDR2 FQNEAQ (reference sequence). The ends lost 1 base at V and 6 bases at J; junction bases unmatched: 5. The CDR3 DNA reads TGTGCCAGCAGCTTAGGGTCGGGACTAGCGGCCAATGAGCAGTTCTTC. It specifies CASSLGSGLAANEQFF.

The chain carries TRBV27 and TRBJ1-3; TRBD1 aligns across 7 bases. The CDR3 is made up of 17 amino acids. Trimming at V came to 6 bases and at J to 5 bases, leaving 16 bases not matched to a gene. CDR1 is MNHEY, CDR2 SMNVEV, per germline (reference sequence). In DNA, the CDR3 is TGTGCCAGCAGCCCAACCCACCTCTGGACAGGCCGAAACACCATATATTTT. Translation: CASSPTHLWTGRNTIYF.

The CDR3 DNA follows: TGTGCCAGCAGCTTGGCGACAGGGGGCCTAAGGCAAGAGACCCAGTACTTC. Amino acids: CASSLATGGLRQETQYF. The rearrangement uses TRBV5-5 and TRBJ2-5, with 10 bases that match TRBD1. The CDR3 loop spans 17 amino acids. Germline V gene lookup returns CDR1 SGHKS and CDR2 YYEKEE (reference sequence). V dropped 0 bases and J dropped 2; count of bases not matched to a gene: 7.

The CDR3 sequence: CASSLSQGTGELFF. The CDR3 DNA sequence: TGTGCCAGCAGCTTGTCACAAGGTACCGGGGAGCTGTTTTTT. The chain recombines TRBV5-4 with TRBJ2-2, with unresolved D. From germline, CDR1 is SGHNT and CDR2 YYREEE (reference sequence). There are 14 residues in the CDR3. The V and J ends lost 1 base and 5 bases respectively, with 9 bases between them.

This clone was seen a handful of times. CDR3 nucleotides: TGTGCCAGCACCACCGGGACAGGGTCCTACAATGAGCAGTTCTTC. Translating it yields CASTTGTGSYNEQFF. This sequence joins TRBV5-4 and TRBJ2-1; 9 nucleotides align to TRBD1. Germline V lookup: CDR1 SGHNT, CDR2 YYREEE (reference sequence). V shed 6 bases and J 1 base; nucleotides not matched to a gene: 5. The CDR3 has 15 amino acids.

The chain couples TRBV15 to TRBJ2-2; TRBD2 might be the D (6 bases). CDR1 and CDR2 from the germline V gene are LNHNV and YYDKDF (reference sequence). With 7 bases removed from V and 4 bases from J, the gap between germline ends came to 13 bases. CDR3 size: 14 residues. The CDR3 reads CATTGTDSTGELFF. The CDR3 DNA sequence: TGTGCCACCACGGGGACTGACTCCACCGGGGAGCTGTTTTTT.

The CDR3 loop reads CASSFSRTSGSTDTQYF. CDR3 sequence (DNA): TGTGCCAGCAGCTTCTCCCGGACTAGCGGGAGCACAGATACGCAGTATTTT. The chain carries TRBV9 and TRBJ2-3; 11 nucleotides match TRBD2. J lost 0 bases, V lost 4 bases, and 7 bases had no gene match. The CDR3 has 17 amino acids. CDR1 and CDR2 from the germline V gene are SGDLS and YYNGEE.

This chain joins TRBV9 and TRBJ2-3; D is ambiguous. The germline gives CDR1 SGDLS, CDR2 YYNGEE. This CDR3 is 16 amino acids long. V gave up 1 base and J gave up 0 bases, with 12 bases separating them. The CDR3 nucleotides read TGTGCCAGCAGCGTATTTCCGGCAGTTAGCACAGATACGCAGTATTTT. It codes for CASSVFPAVSTDTQYF.

This chain connects TRBV19 to TRBJ2-1; D is unclear. Trimming removed 4 bases at V and 0 bases at J, with 19 bases between. CDR1 and CDR2 (germline): LNHDA, SQIVND (reference sequence). The CDR3 runs 18 residues. DNA of the CDR3: TGTGCCAGTAGTAACCCCGCATTAGGTCTGAGCTCCTACAATGAGCAGTTCTTC. Its protein is CASSNPALGLSSYNEQFF. Looking up the rest from reference TRBV19 and TRBJ2-1 gives the full variable domain: DGGITQSPKYLFRKEGQNVTLSCEQNLNHDAMYWYRQDPGQGLRLIYYSQIVNDFQKGDIAEGYSVSREKKESFPLTVTSAQKNPTAFYLCASSNPALGLSSYNEQFFGPGTRLTVL.

The gene calls are TRBV30 and TRBJ1-1; D remains ambiguous. CDR3 length equals 14 residues. With 3 bases removed from V and 1 base from J, the gap between germline ends came to 12 bases. Germline V gene data show CDR1 as GTSNPN and CDR2 as SVGIG (reference sequence). The CDR3 nucleotides read TGTGCCTGGAGAACTACGGGAAGGAACACTGAAGCTTTCTTT. Translated, it gives CAWRTTGRNTEAFF. The whole variable domain, filled in from reference TRBV30 and TRBJ1-1, reads SQTIHQWPATLVQPVGSPLSLECTVEGTSNPNLYWYRQAAGRGLQLLFYSVGIGQISSEVPQNLSASRPQDRQFILSSKKLLLSDSGFYLCAWRTTGRNTEAFFGQGTRLTVV.

The chain joins TRBV5-1 to TRBJ2-5, with TRBD2 matching over 13 bases. Trimming removed 1 base from V and 4 bases from J; junction bases left unmatched: 1. From germline, CDR1 is SGHRS and CDR2 YFSETQ. This CDR3 region has 15 residues. The DNA for the CDR3 is TGCGCCAGCAGCTTGACTAGCGGGGGGGGAGAGACCCAGTACTTC. Translated, it gives CASSLTSGGGETQYF.